Described below is a single T cell receptor (beta chain) sequence and its context. Its specificity is not known. This specimen belongs to a study of cytomegalovirus exposure and HLA in healthy donors. Study summary: The roughly 120 million unique TCR beta sequences, from 150 million to 200 million T cells, were found by an earlier analysis. Broader study findings: Most likely, a cluster of highly shared sequence variants arose as a sequencing artifact.

PCR amplification relied on 60 Vbeta primers (plus 13 Jbeta primers). Clones were read by immunoSEQ multiplex PCR, and TCRdb kept only the in-frame ones, dropping some. The table shows approximately 160,000 clones, with around 80% occurring only once. Germline V gene lookup returns CDR1 LNHNV and CDR2 YYDKDF (reference sequence). CDR3 length equals 15 residues. The J segment lost 4 bases and the V segment lost 3 bases, leaving 6 bases of the junction unmatched. This sequence joins TRBV15 and TRBJ2-1; the match to TRBD2 covers 7 bases. The receptor's source is a woman younger than 45 in good health and CMV-seropositive. Sample: PBMCs. In DNA, the CDR3 is TGTGCCACCAGCAGCGGGAGGTCGGCGTACAATGAGCAGTTCTTC. This gives the protein CATSSGRSAYNEQFF.